This TCR beta chain was recovered during a study of CD8 T cells in ankylosing spondylitis. Broader study findings: The authors found the disease-linked clones to be CD8+ and relatively rare in peripheral blood.

TCRdb independently ran MiXCR on the 5' RACE reads; one entry per CDR3 protein. The sample yields approximately 240,000 distinct CDR3 sequences, more than 20% seen once. Trimming removed 5 bases from V and 5 bases from J; junction bases left unmatched: 2. The CDR3 length is 11 residues. CDR1 SQVTM and CDR2 ANQGSEA come from the germline V gene. The table lists this clonotype with many counts. What it recognizes is unknown. Sequences were obtained from blood, either unsorted or a sorted T cell fraction (not recorded which). V is TRBV29-1 and J is TRBJ1-2, with TRBD1 identical over 7 bases. This receptor was obtained from a male donor with ankylosing spondylitis or in good health (not recorded which). CDR3 in amino acids: CSVWTGYGYTF. CDR3 in DNA: TGCAGCGTTTGGACAGGTTATGGCTACACCTTC. The full variable domain, its missing parts supplied by reference TRBV29-1 and TRBJ1-2, is SAVISQKPSRDICQRGTSLTIQCQVDSQVTMMFWYRQQPGQSLTLIATANQGSEATYESGFVIDKFPISRPNLTFSTLTVSNMSPEDSSIYLCSVWTGYGYTFGSGTRLTVV.